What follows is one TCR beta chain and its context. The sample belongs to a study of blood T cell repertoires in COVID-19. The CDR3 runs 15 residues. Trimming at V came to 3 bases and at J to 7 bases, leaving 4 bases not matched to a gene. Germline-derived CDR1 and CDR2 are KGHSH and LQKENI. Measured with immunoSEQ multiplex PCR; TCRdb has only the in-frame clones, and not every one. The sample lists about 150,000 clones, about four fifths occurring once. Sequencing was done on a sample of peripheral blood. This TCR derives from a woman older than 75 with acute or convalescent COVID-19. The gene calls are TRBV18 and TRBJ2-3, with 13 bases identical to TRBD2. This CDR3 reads CASSPGLAGPNTQYF. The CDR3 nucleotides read TGTGCCAGCTCACCGGGACTAGCGGGGCCGAATACGCAGTATTTT.